The 5 T cell receptor beta chains reported below all come from one sample, sequenced in a study of breast tumors, draining lymph nodes, adjacent tissues (dated by TCRdb to the mid-2010s). The library relied on multiplex PCR. These reads were obtained on an Illumina HiSeq 2000. TCRdb took the public reads, trimmed them with fastp at Q25, ran MiXCR for clone calling and kept in-frame beta chains. Entries that share a CDR3 protein sequence are merged under the most common genes and DNA. The sample table contains around 130,000 distinct CDR3 sequences; only one count was recorded for about 20% of them. 2.2% of the sample rests with the top ten. Lymph node samples came from the axillary draining lymph nodes of breast cancer patients. Material for sequencing was axillary lymph node tissue. The receptors here all came from a female donor with breast cancer. Some clones in this sample may be carry-over from other donors' samples.

This clonotype has a count of ten or more. The chain carries TRBV5-4 and TRBJ2-3, with 9 bases identical to TRBD1. Germline V gene lookup returns CDR1 SGHNT and CDR2 YYREEE (reference sequence). The length of the CDR3 is 17 residues. Losses at the gene ends were 0 bases for V and 6 bases for J; bases not matched to a gene: 11. The DNA of the CDR3 is TGTGCCAGCAGCTTGGCCGGTAGGACAGGGGTGGTTGATACGCAGTATTTT. Its protein is CASSLAGRTGVVDTQYF.

This clonotype was observed many times. The chain is built from TRBV5-4 and TRBJ1-4, with unresolved D. Germline V CDR1 and CDR2: SGHNT, YYREEE (reference sequence). There are 15 residues in the CDR3. Trimming removed 2 bases from V and 4 bases from J, with 12 bases in between. The CDR3: CASSLAEGGNEKLFF. The CDR3 DNA is TGTGCCAGCAGCTTAGCGGAGGGTGGTAATGAAAAACTGTTTTTT.

V gene TRBV20-1 combines with J gene TRBJ2-4; 14 bases line up with TRBD2. Per germline, CDR1 DFQATT and CDR2 SNEGSKA (reference sequence). With 0 bases clipped from V and 9 bases from J, the junction kept 4 bases outside the gene matches. The CDR3 length is 15 residues. DNA for the CDR3: TGCAGTGCTAGAGATGGGACTAGCGGGAGAGGCATTCAGTACTTC. Amino acids: CSARDGTSGRGIQYF.

The chain is built from TRBV28 and TRBJ1-5; 9 nucleotides line up with TRBD1. V was clipped by 6 bases and J by 6 bases; unmatched bases: 12. The CDR3 is made up of 16 amino acids. The germline V gene has CDR1 MDHEN and CDR2 SYDVKM. The DNA for the CDR3 is TGTGCCAGCAGAAAGAAGGGACAGGGAGGAAGTCAGCCCCAGCATTTT. Protein: CASRKKGQGGSQPQHF.

The count of this clonotype is one. The junction departs from germline at one end; a sequencing error may be responsible. The rearrangement uses TRBV27 and TRBJ2-1; 7 bases fit TRBD2. Germline V gene lookup returns CDR1 MNHEY and CDR2 SMNVEV (reference sequence). The CDR3 totals 16 residues. The CDR3 DNA reads TGTGCCAGCAGTTTATTCGGGAGGAGCTCCTGCAATGAGCAGTTCTTC. This codes for CASSLFGRSSCNEQFF.